This T cell receptor beta chain was found in a study of blood T cells in healthy people across ages. Study context: Per two T cells, about one barcoded beta molecule was captured through template switching.

Notes on this clonotype: Its antigen is undetermined.

Trimming stripped 6 bases from V and 4 bases from J, with 16 bases between. CDR1 and CDR2 from the germline V gene are SNHLY and FYNNEI. The CDR3 length is 15 residues. Findings of the study overall: Getting older went along with TCR beta diversity per million T cells dropping roughly linearly.

It was with a sample-barcoded 5' primer and a J-beta primer mix that a second PCR of roughly 6 to 12 cycles was run. The template-switch adaptor was a 5' adaptor with 12 random nucleotides. It tagged each cDNA molecule. TCRdb processed the 5' RACE reads anew with MiXCR; each CDR3 protein has one entry. The data contain about a million distinct CDR3 sequences, 35% to 45% of them singletons. Sequenced: blood. This sequence was found in a man younger than 35 in good health. The genes are TRBV2 and TRBJ2-1, with D possibly TRBD2 on 5 matching bases. The CDR3 bases are TGTGCCAGCAGGAACCGGGCAACGGGGTACAATGAGCAGTTCTTC. Translation: CASRNRATGYNEQFF.